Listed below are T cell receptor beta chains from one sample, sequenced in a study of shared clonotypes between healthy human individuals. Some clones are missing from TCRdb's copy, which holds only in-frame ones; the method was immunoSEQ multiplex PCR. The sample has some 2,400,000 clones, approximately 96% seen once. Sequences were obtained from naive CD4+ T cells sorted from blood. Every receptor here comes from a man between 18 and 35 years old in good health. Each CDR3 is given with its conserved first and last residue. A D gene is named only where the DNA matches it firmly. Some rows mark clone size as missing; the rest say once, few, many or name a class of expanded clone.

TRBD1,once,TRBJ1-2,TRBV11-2,TGTGCCAGCAGCTTAGACCCAGGGGGCCTTGGCTACACCTTC,CASSLDPGGLGYTF
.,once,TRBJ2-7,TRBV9,TGTGCCAGCAGCACCGGACACCTAAAAGGGCACGAGCAGTACTTC,CASSTGHLKGHEQYF
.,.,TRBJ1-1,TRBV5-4,TGTGCCAGCAGCTTGGGCAGTCCGGCGGGGAACACTGAAGCTTTCTTT,CASSLGSPAGNTEAFF
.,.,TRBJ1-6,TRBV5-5,TGTGCCAGCAGTCCCCAACTCCTCAGAGATTCGGCCCTCCACTTT,CASSPQLLRDSALHF
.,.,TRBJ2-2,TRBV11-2,TGTGCCAGCAGCGCCCAGGGATCCGGGGAGCTGTTTTTT,CASSAQGSGELFF
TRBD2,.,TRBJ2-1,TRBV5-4,TGTGCCAGCAGCTTGGATCGCGGGAGAATGAATGAGCAGTTCTTC,CASSLDRGRMNEQFF
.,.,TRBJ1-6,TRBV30,TGTGCCTGGAGTGTCCCGGGTAATTCACCCCTCCACTTT,CAWSVPGNSPLHF
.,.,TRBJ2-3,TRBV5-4,TGTGCCAGCAGCCTCTCGGCAGCGCGGACAGATACGCAGTATTTT,CASSLSAARTDTQYF
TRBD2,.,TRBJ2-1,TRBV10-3,TGTGCCATCAGGGGGACTAGCGGGAACAATGAGCAGTTCTTC,CAIRGTSGNNEQFF
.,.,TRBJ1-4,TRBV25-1,TGTGCCAGCAGTGATCTACAGGGATTTAATGAAAAACTGTTTTTT,CASSDLQGFNEKLFF
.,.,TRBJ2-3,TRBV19,TGTGCCAGTAGTGCTCAGGGATCCGATACGCAGTATTTT,CASSAQGSDTQYF
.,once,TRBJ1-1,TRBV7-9,TGTGCCAGCAGCCAGTTTGCGGGGAACACTGAAGCTTTCTTT,CASSQFAGNTEAFF
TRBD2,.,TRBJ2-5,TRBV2,TGTGCCAGCAGTAGGGGGCTAGCGGGAGACCAAGAGACCCAGTACTTC,CASSRGLAGDQETQYF
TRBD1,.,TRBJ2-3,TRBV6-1,TGTGCCAGCAGTGCCCAGGACAGGGGGAGCACAGATACGCAGTATTTT,CASSAQDRGSTDTQYF
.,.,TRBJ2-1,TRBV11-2,TGTGCCAGCAGCTTAGGGGCTAGCGCGGAGGAGCAGTTCTTC,CASSLGASAEEQFF
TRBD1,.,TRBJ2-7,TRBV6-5,TGTGCCAGCAGATCCGGGACAGGGCCCTACGAGCAGTACTTC,CASRSGTGPYEQYF
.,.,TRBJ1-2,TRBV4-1,TGCGCCAGCAGCCAAGATGGCCTGCCTTCAAAACATGGCTACACCTTC,CASSQDGLPSKHGYTF
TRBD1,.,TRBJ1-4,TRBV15,TGTGCCACCAGCAGACAGACAGGGATTGCAACTAATGAAAAACTGTTTTTT,CATSRQTGIATNEKLFF
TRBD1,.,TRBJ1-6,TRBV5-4,TGTGCCAGCAGACCCGGGACAGGGGCCAATTCACCCCTCCACTTT,CASRPGTGANSPLHF
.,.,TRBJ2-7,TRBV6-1,TGTGCCAGCGACGGGAGACCCTCCTACGAGCAGTACTTC,CASDGRPSYEQYF
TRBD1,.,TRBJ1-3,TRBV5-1,TGCGCCAGCAGCTTGGGACAGGGAACGGGAAACACCATATATTTT,CASSLGQGTGNTIYF
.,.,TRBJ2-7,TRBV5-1,TGCGCCAGCAGCTTGGCCTCGGTAGCGGCCTACGAGCAGTACTTC,CASSLASVAAYEQYF
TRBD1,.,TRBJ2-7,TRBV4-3,TGCGCCAGCAGCCTAGACGGACAGGGCCCTTATAACGAGCAGTACTTC,CASSLDGQGPYNEQYF
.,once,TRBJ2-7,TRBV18,TGTGCCAGCTCACCGTGGCAGGTCCTCCTTCAAGGGGACGAGCAGTACTTC,CASSPWQVLLQGDEQYF
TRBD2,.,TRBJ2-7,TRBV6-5,TGTGCCAGCAGTTCCCGGGCTAGCGGGAAGGACGAGCAGTACTTC,CASSSRASGKDEQYF
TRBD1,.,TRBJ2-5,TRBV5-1,TGCGCCAGCAGACGCCGTAAGCCTGGGACAGGGCAAGAGACCCAGTACTTC,CASRRRKPGTGQETQYF
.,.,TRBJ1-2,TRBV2,TGTGCCAGCCTCCAGGGCCGTGTGGACTACGCCTTC,CASLQGRVDYAF